This TCR beta chain was sequenced for a study of sequential checkpoint blockade in melanoma. Study summary: Arm A got nivolumab then ipilimumab; arm B the reverse, 1:1.

Libraries were prepared by immunoSEQ multiplex PCR; TCRdb keeps only in-frame clonotypes and omits some of them. This sample has under 45,000 clones; 84% occur once, and the top ten carry approximately 6%. V lost 1 base to trimming and J lost 6 bases; unmatched junction nucleotides: 5. Germline V gives CDR1 LNHNV, CDR2 YYDKDF (reference sequence). The CDR3 sequence is 15 residues long. Treatment indicated: randomized to nivolumab then ipilimumab (arm A) or the reverse (arm B). The chain combines TRBV15 with TRBJ1-4; 7 bases fit TRBD1. This clonotype was sampled from a human donor with melanoma. The sample consisted of CD8+ T cells sorted from blood (inferred from file names), taken from a patient given nivolumab and ipilimumab in sequence. The CDR3 reads CATSRVGRGDEKLFF. The CDR3 region has the DNA TGTGCCACCAGCAGAGTTGGCAGGGGGGATGAAAAACTGTTTTTT.